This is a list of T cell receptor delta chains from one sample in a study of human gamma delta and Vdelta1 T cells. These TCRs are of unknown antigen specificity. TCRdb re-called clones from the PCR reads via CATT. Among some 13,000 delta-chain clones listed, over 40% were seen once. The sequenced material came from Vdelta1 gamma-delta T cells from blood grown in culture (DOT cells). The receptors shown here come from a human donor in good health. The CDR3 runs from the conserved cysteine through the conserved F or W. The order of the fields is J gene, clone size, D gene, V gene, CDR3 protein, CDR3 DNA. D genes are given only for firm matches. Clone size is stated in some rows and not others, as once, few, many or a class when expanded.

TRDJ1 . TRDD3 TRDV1 CALGSPTPQGIPRRGDSKGGLIF TGTGCTCTTGGGTCCCCGACTCCACAGGGGATACCCCGCAGGGGGGATTCCAAAGGTGGACTCATCTTT
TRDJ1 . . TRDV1 CALGEDLGGGYTDKLIF TGTGCTCTTGGGGAAGACCTTGGTGGGGGTTACACCGATAAACTCATCTTT
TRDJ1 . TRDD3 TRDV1 CALGKSLSGDYTDKLIF TGTGCTCTTGGGAAGTCCCTATCGGGGGATTACACCGATAAACTCATCTTT
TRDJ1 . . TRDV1 CALSVPTPILGALETDKLIF TGTGCTCTTAGTGTTCCTACCCCAATTCTGGGGGCTTTGGAAACCGATAAACTCATCTTT
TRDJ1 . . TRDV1 CALGQPFLGDTIGSDKLIF TGTGCTCTTGGGCAACCCTTCCTCGGGGATACTATAGGGTCCGATAAACTCATCTTT
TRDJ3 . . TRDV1 CALGELYNGSLSWDTRQMFF TGTGCTCTTGGGGAACTGTACAACGGGAGCCTTAGCTGGGACACCCGACAGATGTTTTTC
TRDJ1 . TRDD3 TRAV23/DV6 CARTPIPFPTGRLGGYRPSYTDKLIF TGTGCCCGCACCCCAATCCCTTTTCCTACAGGTAGATTAGGGGGATACAGGCCCTCGTACACCGATAAACTCATCTTT
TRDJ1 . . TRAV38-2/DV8 CAFMKHVIVGADWYTDKLIF TGTGCTTTCATGAAGCACGTTATAGTGGGGGCGGACTGGTACACCGATAAACTCATCTTT
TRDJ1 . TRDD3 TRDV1 CALGESYITGRRWGIRGTDKLIF TGTGCTCTTGGGGAATCGTATATAACGGGCCGGCGCTGGGGGATACGGGGGACCGATAAACTCATCTTT
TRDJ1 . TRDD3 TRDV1 CALGVPFDWGISRYTDKLIF TGTGCTCTTGGGGTCCCCTTCGACTGGGGGATATCCCGGTACACCGATAAACTCATCTTT
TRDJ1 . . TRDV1 CALGEASRSGGPKYSPPHKLIF TGTGCTCTTGGGGAAGCCTCCCGCTCCGGCGGCCCAAAATACAGTCCGCCTCATAAACTCATCTTT
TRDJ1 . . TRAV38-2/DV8 CAYKYGDTDKLIF TGTGCTTATAAGTACGGCGACACCGATAAACTCATCTTT
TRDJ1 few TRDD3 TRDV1 CALGALPPVLGDRNTDKLIF TGTGCTCTTGGGGCCCTGCCTCCTGTACTGGGGGACAGGAACACCGATAAACTCATCTTT
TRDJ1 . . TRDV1 CALEGPPNLTDKLIF TGTGCTCTTGAGGGTCCGCCCAACCTAACCGATAAACTCATCTTT
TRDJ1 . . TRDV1 CALGGTSMFSDKLIF TGTGCTCTTGGGGGAACTTCGATGTTCTCCGATAAACTCATCTTT
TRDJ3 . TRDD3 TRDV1 CALGELGPGGSPTGASSSWDTRQMFF TGTGCTCTTGGGGAACTAGGGCCGGGAGGATCGCCTACTGGGGCCTCAAGCTCCTGGGACACCCGACAGATGTTTTTC
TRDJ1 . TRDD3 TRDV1 CALGEGMSPRVYWGTRGTDKLIF TGTGCTCTTGGGGAAGGAATGTCACCGCGGGTTTACTGGGGGACAAGAGGCACCGATAAACTCATCTTT
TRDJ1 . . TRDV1 CALGETPVEADKLIF TGTGCTCTTGGGGAAACGCCCGTAGAGGCCGATAAACTCATCTTT
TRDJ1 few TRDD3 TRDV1 CALGLPFPRRGDETDKLIF TGTGCTCTTGGGCTACCATTCCCCCGAAGGGGGGATGAGACCGATAAACTCATCTTT
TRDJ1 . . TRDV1 CALGELHRYTDKLIF TGTGCTCTTGGGGAACTACACCGCTACACCGATAAACTCATCTTT
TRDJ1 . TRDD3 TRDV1 CALGELRLSNYMGDNLTCFADKLIF TGTGCTCTTGGGGAACTTCGCCTCTCTAACTATATGGGGGATAACCTCACCTGCTTTGCCGATAAACTCATCTTT
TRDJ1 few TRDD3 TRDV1 CALFPRTGGRYTDKLIF TGTGCTCTTTTTCCCCGTACTGGGGGGCGGTACACCGATAAACTCATCTTT
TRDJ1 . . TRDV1 CALGKRPSYVPVLGADDKLIF TGTGCTCTTGGGAAAAGGCCTTCCTACGTCCCTGTACTGGGGGCTGACGATAAACTCATCTTT
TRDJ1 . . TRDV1 CALGVRASSPGYTDKLIF TGTGCTCTTGGGGTAAGAGCTTCATCCCCCGGGTACACCGATAAACTCATCTTT
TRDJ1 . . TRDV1 CALGVPENYLPLDKLIF TGTGCTCTTGGGGTTCCTGAAAATTACCTACCTTTAGATAAACTCATCTTT
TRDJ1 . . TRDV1 CALGELNWPYVGGPRYTDKLIF TGTGCTCTTGGGGAACTCAATTGGCCCTACGTCGGGGGACCGAGATACACCGATAAACTCATCTTT